This T cell receptor (beta chain) was captured in a study of Ad26.COV2.S vaccination and SARS-CoV-2 variants. Measured with immunoSEQ multiplex PCR; TCRdb has only the in-frame clones, and not every one. The table includes over 450,000 clones, around 89% detected once. Per germline, CDR1 MNHNS and CDR2 SASEGT. The CDR3 has 14 amino acids. Between the trimmed V and J ends, which lost 1 base and 1 base, there was a span of 8 bases. Indicated treatment: about 20 received Ad26.COV2.S at low or high dose, single or two shots; several received placebo; per-sample allocation not given. Specimen acquisition occurred on day 63 following the initial vaccine or placebo injection.

This sequence joins TRBV6-1 and TRBJ2-7; D is undetermined. This clonotype was sampled from a person between 18 and 59 years old who received the Ad26.COV2.S COVID-19 vaccine or a placebo. The sequencing here drew on peripheral blood, taken in a trial of Ad26.COV2.S vaccine versus placebo. The CDR3 loop reads CASSEVAASYEQYF. The CDR3, as DNA: TGTGCCAGCAGTGAAGTTGCGGCTTCCTACGAGCAGTACTTC.